This TCR beta chain originates from a study of T-cell reconstitution after alpha-beta-depleted transplantation in children. Germline CDR1 reads LNHDA; CDR2 reads SQIVND (reference sequence). The CDR3 totals 16 residues. With V trimmed by 4 bases and J by 2 bases, 5 bases remained unmatched. This clonotype was counted a few times. A library of TCRbeta sequences, prepared with unique molecular identifiers, was generated. TCRdb ran MiXCR on the PCR reads and lists one entry per CDR3 protein. The table shows some 240,000 distinct CDR3 sequences, with 7.5% to 10% occurring only once. The chain combines TRBV19 with TRBJ2-3, with 11 bases identical to TRBD1. Sequencing used PBMCs from the stem cell graft donor, obtained from the stem cell graft. The clonotype comes from a human donor who donated a stem cell graft to a child with SCID. The CDR3 sequence is CASSTPGQGATDTQYF. The CDR3 DNA follows: TGTGCCAGTAGTACCCCCGGACAGGGGGCCACAGATACGCAGTATTTT.